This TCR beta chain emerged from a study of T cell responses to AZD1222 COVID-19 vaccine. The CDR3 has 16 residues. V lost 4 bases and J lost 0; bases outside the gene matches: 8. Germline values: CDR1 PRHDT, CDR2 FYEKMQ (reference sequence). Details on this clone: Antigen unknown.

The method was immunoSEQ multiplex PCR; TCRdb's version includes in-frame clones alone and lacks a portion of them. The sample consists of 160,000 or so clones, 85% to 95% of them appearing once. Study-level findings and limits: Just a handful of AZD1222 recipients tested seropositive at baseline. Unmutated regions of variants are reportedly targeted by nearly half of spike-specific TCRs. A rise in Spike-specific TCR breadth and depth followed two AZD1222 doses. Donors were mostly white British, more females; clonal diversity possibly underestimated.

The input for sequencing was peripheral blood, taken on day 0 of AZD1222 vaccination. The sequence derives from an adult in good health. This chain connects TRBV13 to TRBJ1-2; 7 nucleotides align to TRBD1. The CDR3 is CASSYSPQGANYGYTF. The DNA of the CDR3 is TGTGCCAGCAGCTACTCCCCTCAGGGGGCTAACTATGGCTACACCTTC.